This T cell receptor (beta chain) is from a study of T cell repertoires in cytomegalovirus infection (dated by TCRdb to between 2018 and 2021). In the study overall: Donor HLA type was relevant to the analysis, because carriage of CMV infection together with the matching HLA type was indicated by public TCR beta signatures. The paper's findings and limits, for the study overall: Cumulative frequency of public TCR beta family members discriminated carriers of CMV infection plus the relevant HLA type in this cohort and an independent approximately 350-donor cohort. In the ex vivo response, HLA-C-restricted CMV-specific TCR beta clonotypes were dominant, and in two of eight donors the single most frequent clonotype came from this HLA-C-restricted group.

CDR1 SEHNR and CDR2 FQNEAQ are derived from the germline V gene (reference sequence). Including cysteine and phenylalanine, the CDR3 has 15 amino acids. Left in the record is the CDR3 DNA by itself, 45 bases read in frame from the first base. The junction carries 18 bases between V and J, which are trimmed by 7 bases and 4 bases respectively. The reads were generated on an Illumina HiSeq 1500. Clones were called with MiXCR by TCRdb after fastp trimmed the public reads at Q25, and only in-frame beta chains were retained. Duplicate CDR3 protein sequences are folded into a single record with the most common DNA and genes. The sample has around 630,000 distinct CDR3 sequences on record, 20% to 30% of them singletons. The ten largest clones add up to around 8% of the sample. Worth noting for this clonotype: Its antigen has not been determined. No base-level quality is on record; no much larger clone is a single base apart.

This receptor was obtained from a human donor in good health (CMV status not recorded). Some clones in this sample may be carry-over from other donors' samples. The chain is encoded by TRBV7-9 joined to TRBJ2-3; possibly the D gene is TRBD2, per 5 matching bases. Sequencing was performed on CD8+ T cells from PBMCs. The DNA sequence is given as TGTGCCAGCATGCACCGTTCGGGGTCGTCAGATACGCAGTATTTT. This translates into CASMHRSGSSDTQYF.